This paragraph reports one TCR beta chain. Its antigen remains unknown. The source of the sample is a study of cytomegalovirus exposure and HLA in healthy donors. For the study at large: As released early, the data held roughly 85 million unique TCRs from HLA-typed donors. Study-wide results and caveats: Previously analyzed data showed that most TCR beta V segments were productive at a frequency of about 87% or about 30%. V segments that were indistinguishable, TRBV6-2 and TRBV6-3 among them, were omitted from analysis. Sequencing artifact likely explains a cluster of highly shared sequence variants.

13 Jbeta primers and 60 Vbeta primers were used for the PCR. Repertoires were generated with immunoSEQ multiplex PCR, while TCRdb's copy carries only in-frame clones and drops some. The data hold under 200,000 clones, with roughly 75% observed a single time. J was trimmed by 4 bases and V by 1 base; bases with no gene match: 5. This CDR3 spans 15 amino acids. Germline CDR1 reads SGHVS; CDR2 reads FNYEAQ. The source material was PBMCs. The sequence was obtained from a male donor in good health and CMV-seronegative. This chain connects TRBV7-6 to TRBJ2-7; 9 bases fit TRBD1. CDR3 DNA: TGTGCCAGCAGCTTAGATGGGACAGGGCGGTACGAGCAGTACTTC. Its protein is CASSLDGTGRYEQYF.